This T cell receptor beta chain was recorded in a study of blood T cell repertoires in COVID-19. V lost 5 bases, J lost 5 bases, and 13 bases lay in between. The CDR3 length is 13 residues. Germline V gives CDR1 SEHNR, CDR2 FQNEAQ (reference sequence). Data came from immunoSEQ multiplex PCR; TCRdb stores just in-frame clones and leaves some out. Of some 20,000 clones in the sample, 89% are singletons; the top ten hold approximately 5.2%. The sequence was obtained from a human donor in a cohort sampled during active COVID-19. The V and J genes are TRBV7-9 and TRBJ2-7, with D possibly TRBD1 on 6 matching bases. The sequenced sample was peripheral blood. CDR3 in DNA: TGTGCCAGCAGCCACAGGGAAGGCGACGAGCAGTACTTC. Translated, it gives CASSHREGDEQYF.